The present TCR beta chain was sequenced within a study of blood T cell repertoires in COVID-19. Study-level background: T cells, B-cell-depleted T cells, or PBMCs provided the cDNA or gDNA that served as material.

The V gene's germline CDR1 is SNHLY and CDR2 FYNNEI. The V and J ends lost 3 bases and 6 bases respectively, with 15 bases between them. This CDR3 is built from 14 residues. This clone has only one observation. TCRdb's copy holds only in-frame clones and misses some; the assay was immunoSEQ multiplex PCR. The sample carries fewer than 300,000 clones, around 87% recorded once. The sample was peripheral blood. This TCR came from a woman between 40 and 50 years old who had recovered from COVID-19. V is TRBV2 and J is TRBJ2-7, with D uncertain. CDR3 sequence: CASSDSRFPFEQYF. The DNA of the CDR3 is TGTGCCAGCAGTGATAGTCGGTTCCCTTTCGAGCAGTACTTC.